The TCR beta chain under discussion was sequenced for a study of CD8 T cells in ankylosing spondylitis. Researchers built TCR beta libraries using quantitative 5'-RACE with molecular barcodes. TCRdb analysed the 5' RACE reads with MiXCR anew, one entry per CDR3 protein. The sample holds 300,000 to 350,000 distinct CDR3 sequences; roughly 15% are singletons and the top ten take 0.85% to 1.4%. The length of the CDR3 is 13 residues. V was pared by 0 bases and J by 7 bases, with 8 bases between. Germline assignment: CDR1 SGHRS and CDR2 YFSETQ. The rearrangement joins TRBV5-1 to TRBJ2-1; D gene unclear. This receptor was obtained from a male donor with ankylosing spondylitis or in good health (not recorded which). Sequencing input: blood, either unsorted or a sorted T cell fraction (not recorded which). CDR3 region: CASSLAVVNEQFF. CDR3 coding DNA: TGCGCCAGCAGCTTGGCTGTTGTGAATGAGCAGTTCTTC.